Listed here is a single T cell receptor (beta chain). Its cognate antigen is unknown. Data came from immunoSEQ multiplex PCR; TCRdb stores just in-frame clones and leaves some out. The data contain roughly 82,000 clones, 70% to 90% of them singletons. V was pared by 3 bases and J by 0 bases, with 3 bases of the junction left unmatched. This CDR3 contains 17 residues. Germline CDR1 and CDR2: KGHSH and LQKENI. These data are taken from a study of T cell responses to AZD1222 COVID-19 vaccine. Study findings and constraints: Sampled repertoires all dated from after the peak T cell response. Donors skewed white British and female; clonal diversity was possibly underestimated.

The starting material was peripheral blood, obtained on day 0 of AZD1222 vaccination. This sequence joins TRBV18 and TRBJ2-3; 13 bases are a match to TRBD2. This receptor was obtained from an adult in good health. In DNA, the CDR3 is TGTGCCAGCTCACCCAGGACTAGCGGGGGCAGCACAGATACGCAGTATTTT. This gives the protein CASSPRTSGGSTDTQYF. Variable domain in full (rest from reference TRBV18 and TRBJ2-3): NAGVMQNPRHLVRRRGQEARLRCSPMKGHSHVYWYRQLPEEGLKFMVYLQKENIIDESGMPKERFSAEFPKEGPSILRIQQVVRGDSAAYFCASSPRTSGGSTDTQYFGPGTRLTVL.